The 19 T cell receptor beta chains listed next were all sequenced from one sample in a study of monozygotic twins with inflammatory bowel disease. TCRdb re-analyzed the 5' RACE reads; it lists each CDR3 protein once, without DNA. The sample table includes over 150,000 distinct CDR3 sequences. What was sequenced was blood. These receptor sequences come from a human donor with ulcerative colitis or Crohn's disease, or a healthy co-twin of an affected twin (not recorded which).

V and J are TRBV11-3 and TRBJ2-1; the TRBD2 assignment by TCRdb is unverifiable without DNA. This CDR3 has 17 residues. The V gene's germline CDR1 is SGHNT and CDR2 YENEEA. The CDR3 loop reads CASSLEGGLAGYNEQFF. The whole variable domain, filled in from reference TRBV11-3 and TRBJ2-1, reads EAGVVQSPRYKIIEKKQPVAFWCNPISGHNTLYWYLQNLGQGPELLIRYENEEAVDDSQLPKDRFSAERLKGVDSTLKIQPAELGDSAVYLCASSLEGGLAGYNEQFFGPGTRLTVL.

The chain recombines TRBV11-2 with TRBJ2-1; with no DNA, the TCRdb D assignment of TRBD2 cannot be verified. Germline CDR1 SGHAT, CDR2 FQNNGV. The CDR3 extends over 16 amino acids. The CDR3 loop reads CASSLNGAGSYNEQFF.

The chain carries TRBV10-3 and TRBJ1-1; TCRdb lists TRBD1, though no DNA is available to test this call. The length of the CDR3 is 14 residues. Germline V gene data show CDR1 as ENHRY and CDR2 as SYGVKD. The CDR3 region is CAISEPGWGTEAFF.

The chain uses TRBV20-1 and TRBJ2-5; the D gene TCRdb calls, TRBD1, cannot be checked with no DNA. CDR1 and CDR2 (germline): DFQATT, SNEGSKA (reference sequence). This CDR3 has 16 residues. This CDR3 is CSARPDRDRGMETQYF.

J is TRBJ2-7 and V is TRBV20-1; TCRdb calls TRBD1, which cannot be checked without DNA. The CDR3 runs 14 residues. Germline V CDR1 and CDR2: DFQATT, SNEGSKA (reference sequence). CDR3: CSARSGTEMYEQYF.

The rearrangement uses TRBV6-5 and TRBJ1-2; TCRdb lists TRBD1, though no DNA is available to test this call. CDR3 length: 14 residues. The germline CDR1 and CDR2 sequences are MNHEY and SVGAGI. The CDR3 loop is CASSYSGGNYGYTF.

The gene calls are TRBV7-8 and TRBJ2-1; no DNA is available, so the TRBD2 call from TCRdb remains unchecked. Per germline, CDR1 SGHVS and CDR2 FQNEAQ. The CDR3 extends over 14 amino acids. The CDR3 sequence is CASGSERGYNEQFF. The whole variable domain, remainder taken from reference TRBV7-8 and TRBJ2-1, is GAGVSQSPRYKVAKRGQDVALRCDPISGHVSLFWYQQALGQGPEFLTYFQNEAQLDKSGLPSDRFFAERPEGSVSTLKIQRTQQEDSAVYLCASGSERGYNEQFFGPGTRLTVL.

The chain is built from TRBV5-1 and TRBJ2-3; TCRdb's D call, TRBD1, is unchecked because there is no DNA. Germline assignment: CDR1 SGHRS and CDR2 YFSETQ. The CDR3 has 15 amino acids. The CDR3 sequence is CASSLGEGDTDTQYF.

The CDR3 loop is CAWSYVSKYNEQFF. The chain recombines TRBV30 with TRBJ2-1; TCRdb's D call of TRBD1 is untestable without DNA. The germline gives CDR1 GTSNPN, CDR2 SVGIG (reference sequence). The CDR3 covers 14 residues.

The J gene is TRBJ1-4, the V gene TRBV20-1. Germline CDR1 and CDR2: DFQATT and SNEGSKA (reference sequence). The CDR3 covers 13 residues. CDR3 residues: CSARDATNEKLFF.

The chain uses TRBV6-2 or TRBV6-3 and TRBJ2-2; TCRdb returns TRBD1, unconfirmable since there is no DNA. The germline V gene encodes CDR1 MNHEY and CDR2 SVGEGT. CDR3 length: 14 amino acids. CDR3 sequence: CASTPGQGAGELFF.

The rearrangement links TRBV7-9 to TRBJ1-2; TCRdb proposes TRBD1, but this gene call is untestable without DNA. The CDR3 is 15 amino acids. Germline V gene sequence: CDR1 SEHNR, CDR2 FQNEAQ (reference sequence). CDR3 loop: CASSFTRGENYGYTF.

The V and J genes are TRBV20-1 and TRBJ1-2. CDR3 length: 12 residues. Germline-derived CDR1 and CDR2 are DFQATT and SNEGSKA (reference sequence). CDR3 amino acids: CSADTEVYGYTF.

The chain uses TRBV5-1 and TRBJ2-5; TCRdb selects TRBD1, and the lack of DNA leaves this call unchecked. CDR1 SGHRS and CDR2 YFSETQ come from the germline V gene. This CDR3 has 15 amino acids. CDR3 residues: CASSSDRGSGETQYF.

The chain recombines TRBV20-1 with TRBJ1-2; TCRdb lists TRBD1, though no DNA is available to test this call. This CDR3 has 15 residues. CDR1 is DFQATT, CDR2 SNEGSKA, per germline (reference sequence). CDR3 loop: CSASRTGTGARGYTF.

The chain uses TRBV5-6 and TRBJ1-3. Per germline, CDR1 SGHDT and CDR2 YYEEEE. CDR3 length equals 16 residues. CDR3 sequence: CASSHSTAGSGNTIYF.

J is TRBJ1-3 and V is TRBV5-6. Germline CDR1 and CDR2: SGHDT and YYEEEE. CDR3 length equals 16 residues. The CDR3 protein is CASSFRGVPSGNTIYF.

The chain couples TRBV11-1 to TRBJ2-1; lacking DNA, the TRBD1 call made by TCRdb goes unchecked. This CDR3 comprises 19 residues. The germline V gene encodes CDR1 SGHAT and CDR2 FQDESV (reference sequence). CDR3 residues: CASSLGPPSGEKNYNEQFF.

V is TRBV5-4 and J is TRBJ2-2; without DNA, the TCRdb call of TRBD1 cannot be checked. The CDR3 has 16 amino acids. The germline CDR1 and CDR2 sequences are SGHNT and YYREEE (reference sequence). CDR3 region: CASSLGGQKNTGELFF. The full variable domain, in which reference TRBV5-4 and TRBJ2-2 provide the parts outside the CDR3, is ETGVTQSPTHLIKTRGQQVTLRCSSQSGHNTVSWYQQALGQGPQFIFQYYREEENGRGNFPPRFSGLQFPNYSSELNVNALELDDSALYLCASSLGGQKNTGELFFGEGSRLTVL.